This record looks at one T cell receptor (beta chain) sequence and its context. Its antigen remains undetermined. Base qualities are not recorded, but no much larger clone differs from it by a single base. Library prep was done by the immunoSEQ multiplex PCR assay. Drawn from immuneACCESS, this table holds only the in-frame rearrangements with V and J called that TCRdb kept. Clones are partly lost; checked studies trace under half to an unresolved V gene and leave the rest unexplained. The sample data list approximately 320 clones, and around 13% of these were observed just once. The ten largest clones take up over 9.5% of the sample. This entry belongs to a study of tumour-infiltrating T cells in Burkitt lymphoma (dated by TCRdb to the early 2020s). At the level of the whole study: All epidemiological subtypes of Burkitt lymphoma were represented in the cohort, which was made up of just over 80 patients. Clinical outcome was correlated with TCR repertoire data, and overall and progression-free survival were found to be predicted by productive clonality independently of established prognosticators, including age at diagnosis. Overall results and qualifications from the work: Several public clonotypes shared across numerous Burkitt lymphoma patients were found, suggesting shared tumour neoantigen selection absent from diffuse large B-cell lymphoma.

In the germline V gene, CDR1 corresponds to SGHRS and CDR2 to YFSETQ. The junction shows trimming of 4 bases on V and 3 bases on J, and the gene matches do not reach 6 bases of it. The CDR3 contains 15 residues, cysteine and phenylalanine counted. The entry retains the CDR3 DNA only, 45 bases that are in frame from base 1. Sequencing used tumor tissue. This TCR was recovered from a human donor with Burkitt lymphoma. The V gene is TRBV5-1 and the J gene is TRBJ2-3, with 9 middle bases fitting TRBD2. Read as DNA, the sequence is TGCGCCAGCAGCCTCCTAGCGGGGATGACAGATACGCAGTATTTT. It specifies CASSLLAGMTDTQYF.